The 20 T cell receptor beta chains given below trace back to one sample, sequenced in a study of T cells in Graves' hyperthyroidism and ophthalmopathy. Amplification targeted TCR beta CDR3 regions from RNA transcripts. The HTBI primer set was used in a first-round RT-PCR of the TCR CDR3. TCRdb ran MiXCR on the multiplex PCR reads and lists one entry per CDR3 protein. This sample has 300,000 to 450,000 distinct CDR3 sequences; roughly 14% occur once, and the top ten carry 20%. Sequenced material: blood. These receptors originate from a man younger than 45 with Graves' hyperthyroidism that later progressed to Graves' ophthalmopathy.

This clonotype was counted a few times. The chain has TRBV20-1 and TRBJ2-3, with TRBD2 identical over 11 bases. Looked up from germline, CDR1 is DFQATT and CDR2 is SNEGSKA (reference sequence). This CDR3 spans 14 amino acids. V trimming: 6 bases; J trimming: 1 base; junction bases outside the gene matches: 3. As DNA, the CDR3 is TGCAGTGCCCCTAGCGGGGGGCGCACAGATACGCAGTATTTT. The encoded protein is CSAPSGGRTDTQYF.

With regard to this clonotype: At one end, the junction sequence differs from germline, possibly due to a read error. The chain is built from TRBV9 and TRBJ1-2, with a tentative D call TRBD1 (6 bases). The CDR3 has 14 residues. The germline V gene encodes CDR1 SGDLS and CDR2 YYNGEE. The CDR3: CASSVGGADYGHTF. The CDR3 DNA sequence: TGTGCCAGCAGCGTTGGGGGCGCAGACTATGGCCACACCTTC.

About this clonotype: This may be a read error: a much more frequent sequence differs by one nucleotide. The genes are TRBV27 and TRBJ2-1; D perhaps matches TRBD1 (5 bases). The germline V gene has CDR1 MNHEY and CDR2 SMNVEV (reference sequence). The CDR3 length is 15 residues. CDR3 amino acids: CAGSRKGRKYNEQFF. Written as DNA, the CDR3 is TGTGCCGGCAGTCGGAAGGGGCGCAAGTACAATGAGCAGTTCTTC.

The V gene is TRBV4-1, the J gene TRBJ2-1; 8 nucleotides agree with TRBD2. The CDR3 is 14 residues long. After removal of 8 bases from V and 2 bases from J, the junction contained 5 bases not matched to a gene. Per germline, CDR1 MGHRA and CDR2 YSYEKL. The CDR3 nucleotides read TGCGCCAGCCGCGGGGGGATGACCTACAATGAGCAGTTCTTC. Its protein product is CASRGGMTYNEQFF.

This clonotype was seen ten or more times. The chain carries TRBV2 and TRBJ2-1, with TRBD1 identical over 8 bases. The CDR3 runs to 14 residues. Germline V lookup: CDR1 SNHLY, CDR2 FYNNEI. The J segment lost 2 bases and the V segment lost 6 bases, leaving 3 bases of the junction unmatched. CDR3 sequence: CASREDRAYNEQFF. In DNA, the CDR3 is TGTGCCAGCAGGGAGGACAGGGCCTACAATGAGCAGTTCTTC.

A word on this clonotype: This sequence may be a read error, since a much larger clone differs from it by one base. The rearrangement joins TRBV6-1 to TRBJ1-6; possible D gene TRBD1, 6 bases. The CDR3 contains 16 residues. CDR1 and CDR2 from the germline V gene are MNHNS and SASEGT. CDR3: CANSEQGSSYNSPLHF. CDR3 coding DNA: TGTGCCAACAGTGAACAGGGAAGCTCCTATAATTCACCCCTCCACTTT.

The chain joins TRBV5-1 to TRBJ1-2, with a possible D match to TRBD1 (6 bases). Trimming removed 3 bases at V and 3 bases at J, with 12 bases between. The germline gives CDR1 SGHRS, CDR2 YFSETQ. The CDR3 is made up of 14 amino acids. CDR3 loop: CASSWAAGDYGYTF. In DNA, the CDR3 is TGCGCCAGCAGCTGGGCTGCAGGGGACTATGGCTACACCTTC.

This clonotype showed up just a few times. The V call is TRBV29-1, the J call TRBJ2-5, with D uncertain. The V gene's germline CDR1 is SQVTM and CDR2 ANQGSEA. V lost 7 bases, J lost 0 bases, and 15 bases lay in between. The CDR3 sequence is 14 residues long. The CDR3 DNA sequence: TGCAGCGAACTACAAAGGGTATACCAAGAGACCCAGTACTTC. Its translation is CSELQRVYQETQYF.

In its sample, this clonotype was seen a few times. This chain connects TRBV5-1 to TRBJ2-2, with TRBD2 identical over 13 bases. CDR3 size: 15 residues. CDR1 SGHRS and CDR2 YFSETQ come from the germline V gene. V lost 4 bases and J lost 9; bases outside the gene matches: 6. The CDR3 sequence is CASSTSGGAVRELFF. In nucleotides, the CDR3 is TGCGCCAGCAGCACTAGCGGGGGGGCCGTTCGGGAGCTGTTTTTT.

The table lists this clonotype with many counts. The chain joins TRBV2 to TRBJ2-1, with 10 bases matching TRBD2. With V trimmed by 6 bases and J by 5 bases, 7 bases remained unmatched. The CDR3 length is 15 residues. Germline values: CDR1 SNHLY, CDR2 FYNNEI. Here the CDR3 reads CASRVWTSGHNEQFF. The CDR3 DNA reads as TGTGCCAGCAGGGTGTGGACTAGCGGACACAATGAGCAGTTCTTC.

The sample holds many counts of this clonotype. V and J are TRBV6-1 and TRBJ1-2; weak D call: TRBD1 (5 bases). Germline V lookup: CDR1 MNHNS, CDR2 SASEGT. V dropped 10 bases and J dropped 8 bases, with 17 bases sitting between them. This CDR3 comprises 12 residues. The DNA of the CDR3 is TGTGCCACCTTAGCTGGGGCGGAGGGCTACACCTTC. This gives the protein CATLAGAEGYTF.

This clonotype was observed at least ten times. The chain uses TRBV5-8 and TRBJ1-5; the match to TRBD1 covers 7 bases. Germline V gene lookup returns CDR1 SGHTS and CDR2 YDEGEE. The CDR3 sequence is 15 residues long. Unmatched junction bases numbered 6, after V lost 5 bases and J lost 1 base. The CDR3 coding sequence is TGTGCCAGCAGTAGGAACAGGGGAAGCAATCAGCCCCAGCATTTT. Its translation is CASSRNRGSNQPQHF.

Concerning this clonotype itself: Just one base apart from a much larger clone, this may be a read error. The chain carries TRBV11-2 and TRBJ1-1, with D perhaps TRBD1 (5 bases). Per germline, CDR1 SGHAT and CDR2 FQNNGV. The length of the CDR3 is 14 residues. CDR3 protein: CASSAQATNIEAFF. The CDR3 DNA reads as TGTGCCAGCAGCGCACAGGCGACGAACATTGAAGCTTTCTTT.

This clonotype was observed a handful of times. The gene calls are TRBV20-1 and TRBJ2-5; no firm D call. There are 14 residues in the CDR3. The germline V gene has CDR1 DFQATT and CDR2 SNEGSKA (reference sequence). The V end lost 1 base, the J end lost 4 bases, and 13 bases lay between the germline ends. CDR3 sequence reads: CSARAPDLRETQYF. The CDR3 nucleotides read TGCAGTGCTAGAGCGCCGGATCTAAGAGAGACCCAGTACTTC.

The chain employs TRBV5-4 and TRBJ2-2, with D perhaps being TRBD1 or TRBD2 (6 bases each). This CDR3 contains 15 residues. Germline V gives CDR1 SGHNT, CDR2 YYREEE (reference sequence). Trimming shortened V by 0 bases and J by 4 bases, and 10 bases separated the two germline ends. The CDR3: CASSLGRGFTGELFF. CDR3 sequence (DNA): TGTGCCAGCAGCTTGGGGAGGGGGTTCACCGGGGAGCTGTTTTTT.

This chain connects TRBV27 to TRBJ2-4, with D possibly matching TRBD2 (6 bases). Germline CDR1 reads MNHEY; CDR2 reads SMNVEV (reference sequence). V shed 5 bases and J shed 1 base, with 18 bases lying between them. The CDR3 runs to 17 residues. As DNA, the CDR3 is TGTGCCAGCAGTCCTCTTCTGGGAGGAAGGGCCAAAAACATTCAGTACTTC. Its translation: CASSPLLGGRAKNIQYF.

V is TRBV25-1 and J is TRBJ1-3; D not certain. Trimming removed 3 bases from V and 0 bases from J, with 12 bases in between. Germline V CDR1 and CDR2: MGHDK, SYGVNS. This CDR3 has 16 residues. CDR3 region: CASSDRARSSGNTIYF. CDR3 DNA: TGTGCCAGCAGTGACCGCGCCAGAAGCTCTGGAAACACCATATATTTT. Filled out from reference TRBV25-1 and TRBJ1-3, the complete variable domain reads EADIYQTPRYLVIGTGKKITLECSQTMGHDKMYWYQQDPGMELHLIHYSYGVNSTEKGDLSSESTVSRIRTEHFPLTLESARPSHTSQYLCASSDRARSSGNTIYFGEGSWLTVV.

This sequence joins TRBV27 and TRBJ2-3; D is perhaps TRBD1 (7 bases). This CDR3 has 15 amino acids. The germline V and J ends were trimmed by 6 bases and 6 bases, with 19 bases remaining between them. Germline V gives CDR1 MNHEY, CDR2 SMNVEV (reference sequence). This CDR3 is CASRILQGRRDTQYF. The DNA for the CDR3 is TGTGCCAGCAGGATACTACAGGGGAGGAGGGATACGCAGTATTTT.

The sample holds many counts of this clonotype. The chain uses TRBV28 and TRBJ2-2; 14 positions agree with TRBD2. J gave up 7 bases and V 4 bases, and 8 bases lay outside the gene matches. CDR3 length: 17 residues. The germline V gene has CDR1 MDHEN and CDR2 SYDVKM. The CDR3 loop reads CASSYWTSGGYSGELFF. DNA for the CDR3: TGTGCCAGCAGTTACTGGACTAGCGGGGGGTATAGCGGGGAGCTGTTTTTT.

This clonotype was detected many times. The chain links TRBV13 to TRBJ1-1, with TRBD1 matching 7 bases. V lost 6 bases and J lost 1; bases outside the gene matches: 8. The CDR3 length is 15 residues. From germline, CDR1 is PRHDT and CDR2 FYEKMQ (reference sequence). The CDR3, as DNA: TGTGCCAGCAGACCTTCACAGGGGACGAACACTGAAGCTTTCTTT. It yields the protein CASRPSQGTNTEAFF.